Below are 9 T cell receptor beta chains sequenced from a single sample in a study of blood T cell repertoires in COVID-19 (dated by TCRdb to about 2020). Receptor libraries were prepared by the immunoSEQ multiplex PCR assay. TCRdb took over this immuneACCESS table, retaining in-frame rearrangements with V and J assigned. Such tables are incomplete; in checked studies, under half of the missing clones stem from an unresolved V gene, and the remainder is unexplained. In all, the sample holds about 110,000 clones, and about 80% of those were seen once. The top ten clonotypes cover 16% of the sample. The specimen was peripheral blood. The origin of the receptors is a woman older than 75 with active or convalescent COVID-19.

V usage is TRBV7-9 and J usage is TRBJ1-1; no clear D. The CDR3 totals 15 residues. Germline-derived CDR1 and CDR2 are SEHNR and FQNEAQ (reference sequence). Trimming cost V 5 bases and J 3 bases, with 16 bases left between them. The chain's CDR3 is CASSQVAGGDTEAFF. The CDR3, as DNA: TGTGCCAGCAGCCAGGTCGCGGGCGGGGACACTGAAGCTTTCTTT.

This clone was counted at least ten times. The genes are TRBV27 and TRBJ2-7; TRBD2 agrees at 9 bases. Germline-derived CDR1 and CDR2 are MNHEY and SMNVEV (reference sequence). This CDR3 has 15 amino acids. J lost 5 bases, V lost 7 bases, and 12 bases had no gene match. CDR3 nucleotides: TGTGCCAGCACCCATTTAGCGGGAGTGATCGACGAGCAGTACTTC. It encodes CASTHLAGVIDEQYF.

This clone appeared once. V and J are TRBV6-1 and TRBJ1-2; tentatively, D is TRBD1 (6 bases). Germline CDR1 reads MNHNS; CDR2 reads SASEGT. V lost 6 bases to trimming and J lost 8 bases, with 10 bases between them. This CDR3 region has 11 residues. CDR3 region: CASRQTGGYTF. Written as DNA, the CDR3 is TGTGCCAGCAGACAAACAGGGGGCTACACCTTC.

The CDR3 reads CASRTDGGYNSPLHF. The CDR3 region has the DNA TGTGCCAGCAGGACCGACGGAGGGTATAATTCACCCCTCCACTTT. The J gene is TRBJ1-6, the V gene TRBV7-2, with D unresolved. V lost 6 bases to trimming and J lost 4 bases, with 13 bases between them. The CDR3 is made up of 15 amino acids. Germline CDR1 is SGHTA and CDR2 is FQGNSA.

The chain is built from TRBV28 and TRBJ1-2; no definite D call. The CDR3 covers 13 residues. The V end lost 5 bases, the J end lost 3 bases, and 10 bases lay between the germline ends. The germline CDR1 and CDR2 sequences are MDHEN and SYDVKM. CDR3 DNA sequence: TGTGCCAGCAGTCCCCGCGAGGACTATGGCTACACCTTC. Translating gives CASSPREDYGYTF.

The V call is TRBV27, the J call TRBJ2-7; TRBD2 agrees at 15 bases. J was trimmed by 4 bases and V by 8 bases; bases with no gene match: 15. Germline V gene lookup returns CDR1 MNHEY and CDR2 SMNVEV (reference sequence). The CDR3 contains 18 residues. In nucleotides, the CDR3 is TGTGCCAGCGCCAATGTGGGGTTGGGGACTAGCGGGGGGTACGAGCAGTACTTC. It specifies CASANVGLGTSGGYEQYF.

This chain connects TRBV16 to TRBJ2-1, with D uncertain. V shed 0 bases and J shed 6 bases, with 6 bases lying between them. This CDR3 is built from 13 residues. Germline loops: CDR1 KGHSY, CDR2 FQNENV. The CDR3 loop reads CASSQSIGNEQFF. The CDR3 coding sequence is TGTGCCAGCAGCCAATCGATCGGCAATGAGCAGTTCTTC.

This clone was seen once. The chain joins TRBV7-9 to TRBJ2-5, with TRBD2 matching over 7 bases. CDR3 length equals 15 residues. V was pared by 3 bases and J by 5 bases, with 9 bases of the junction left unmatched. Germline V lookup: CDR1 SEHNR, CDR2 FQNEAQ (reference sequence). Here the CDR3 reads CASSFNPDGGETQYF. In DNA, the CDR3 is TGTGCCAGCAGCTTTAACCCGGACGGGGGGGAGACCCAGTACTTC.

This clone was detected only a few times. The chain carries TRBV15 and TRBJ2-7; 13 positions agree with TRBD2. Germline assignment: CDR1 LNHNV and CDR2 YYDKDF (reference sequence). V was clipped by 0 bases and J by 8 bases; unmatched bases: 7. CDR3 length equals 16 residues. CDR3 coding DNA: TGTGCCACCAGCAGAGATCGAGGACTAGCGGGAGAAAAGCAGTACTTC. Amino acid sequence: CATSRDRGLAGEKQYF.